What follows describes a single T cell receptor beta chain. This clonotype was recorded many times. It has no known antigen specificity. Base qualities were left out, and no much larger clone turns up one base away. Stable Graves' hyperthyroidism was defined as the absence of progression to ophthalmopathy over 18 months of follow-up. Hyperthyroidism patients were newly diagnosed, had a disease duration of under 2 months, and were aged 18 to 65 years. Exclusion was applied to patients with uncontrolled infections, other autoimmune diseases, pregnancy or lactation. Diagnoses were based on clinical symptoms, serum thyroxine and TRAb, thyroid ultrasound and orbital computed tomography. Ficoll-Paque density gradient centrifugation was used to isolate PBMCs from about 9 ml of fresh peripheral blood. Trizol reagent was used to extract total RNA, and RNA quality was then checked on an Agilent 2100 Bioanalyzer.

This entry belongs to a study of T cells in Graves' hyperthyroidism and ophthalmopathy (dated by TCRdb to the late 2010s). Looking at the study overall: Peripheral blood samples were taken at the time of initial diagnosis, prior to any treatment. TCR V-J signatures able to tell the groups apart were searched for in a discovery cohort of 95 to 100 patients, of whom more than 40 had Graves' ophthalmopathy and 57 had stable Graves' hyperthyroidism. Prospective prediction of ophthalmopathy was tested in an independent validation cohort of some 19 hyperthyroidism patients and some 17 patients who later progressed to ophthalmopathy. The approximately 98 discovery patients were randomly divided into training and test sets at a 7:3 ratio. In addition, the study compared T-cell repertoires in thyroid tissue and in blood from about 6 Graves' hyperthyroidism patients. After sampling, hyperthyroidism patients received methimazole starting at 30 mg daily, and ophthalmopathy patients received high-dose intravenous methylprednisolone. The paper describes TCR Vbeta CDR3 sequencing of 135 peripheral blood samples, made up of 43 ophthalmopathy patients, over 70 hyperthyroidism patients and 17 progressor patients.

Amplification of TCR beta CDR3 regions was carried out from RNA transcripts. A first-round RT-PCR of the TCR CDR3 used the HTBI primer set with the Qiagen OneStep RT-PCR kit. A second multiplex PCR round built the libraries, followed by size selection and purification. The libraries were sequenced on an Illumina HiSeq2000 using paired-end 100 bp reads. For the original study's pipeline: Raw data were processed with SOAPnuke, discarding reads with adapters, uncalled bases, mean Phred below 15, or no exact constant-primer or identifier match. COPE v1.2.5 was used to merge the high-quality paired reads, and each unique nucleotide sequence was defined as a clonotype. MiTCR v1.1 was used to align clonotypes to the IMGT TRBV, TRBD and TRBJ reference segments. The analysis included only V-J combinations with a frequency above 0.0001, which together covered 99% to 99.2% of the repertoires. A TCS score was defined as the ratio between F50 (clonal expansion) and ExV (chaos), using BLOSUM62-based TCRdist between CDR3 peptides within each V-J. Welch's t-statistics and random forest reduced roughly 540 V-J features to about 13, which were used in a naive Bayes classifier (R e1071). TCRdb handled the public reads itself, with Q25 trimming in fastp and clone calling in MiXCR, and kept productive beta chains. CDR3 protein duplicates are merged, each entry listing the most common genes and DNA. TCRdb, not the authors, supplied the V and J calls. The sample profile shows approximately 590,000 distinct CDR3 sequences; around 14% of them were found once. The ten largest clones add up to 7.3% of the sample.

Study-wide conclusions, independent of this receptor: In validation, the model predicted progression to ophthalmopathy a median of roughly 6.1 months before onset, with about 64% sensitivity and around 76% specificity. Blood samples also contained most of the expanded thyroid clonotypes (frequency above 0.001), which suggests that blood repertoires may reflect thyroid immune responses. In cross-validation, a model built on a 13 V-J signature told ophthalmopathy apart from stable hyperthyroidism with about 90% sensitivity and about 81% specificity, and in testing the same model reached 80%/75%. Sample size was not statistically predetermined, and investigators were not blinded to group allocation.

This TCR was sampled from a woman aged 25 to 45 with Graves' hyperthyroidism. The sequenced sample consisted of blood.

The sequenced DNA is TGTGCCAGCAGCCGTTCTGGACAGGGGTTTTATGGCTACACCTTC. This sequence encodes CASSRSGQGFYGYTF. The sequence joins TRBV7-2 to TRBJ1-2, with 9 junctional bases fitting TRBD1. CDR1 and CDR2 (SGHTA, FQGNSA) derive from the germline V gene. Spanning cysteine to phenylalanine, the CDR3 consists of 15 amino acids. Left in the record is the CDR3 DNA by itself, 45 bases read in frame from the first base. Compared with germline, V lacks 5 bases and J lacks 5 bases; bases without a gene match: 9.